What follows are 5 T cell receptor beta chains derived from one specimen sequenced in a study of blood T cell repertoires in COVID-19. This table comes from immunoSEQ multiplex PCR, and its TCRdb copy is limited to in-frame clones, with some not included. The sample holds a few hundred thousand clones, 80% to 90% seen once. The sequenced sample was PBMCs or T cells enriched from blood (not recorded which). These receptors were collected from a woman in her 40s with acute COVID-19.

This clone was seen once. The CDR3 DNA follows: TGTGCCAGCGCGAGTTATAATAATTCACCCCTCCACTTT. It specifies CASASYNNSPLHF. V usage is TRBV3-1 (or the pseudogene TRBV3-2) and J usage is TRBJ1-6; D is unresolved. This CDR3 region has 13 residues. V lost 8 bases and J 5 bases, leaving 10 bases between the germline ends. Germline loops: CDR1 LGHDT, CDR2 YNNKEL (reference sequence).

This clone was seen a handful of times. Here the CDR3 reads CASRIQGQHGYTF. The CDR3 DNA sequence: TGCGCCAGTAGGATACAGGGGCAGCATGGCTACACCTTC. The chain carries TRBV4-3 and TRBJ1-2; 7 nucleotides agree with TRBD1. Per germline, CDR1 LGHNA and CDR2 YSLEER. The ends lost 9 bases at V and 6 bases at J; junction bases unmatched: 10. This CDR3 is 13 amino acids long.

The V call is TRBV27, the J call TRBJ1-5, with TRBD1 matching 9 bases. Germline V CDR1 and CDR2: MNHEY, SMNVEV (reference sequence). The CDR3 runs to 14 residues. V lost 3 bases, J lost 6 bases, and 3 bases stayed unmatched. The DNA for the CDR3 is TGTGCCAGCAGTTTGGGACAGGGAAGTCAGCCCCAGCATTTT. Translating it yields CASSLGQGSQPQHF.

V and J are TRBV2 and TRBJ2-5; 7 bases match TRBD2. The CDR3 is 13 amino acids. V shed 7 bases and J 5 bases; nucleotides not matched to a gene: 7. Germline CDR1 is SNHLY and CDR2 is FYNNEI. CDR3 in amino acids: CASIGLADETQYF. The CDR3 DNA reads TGTGCCAGCATAGGTCTAGCGGATGAGACCCAGTACTTC.

The rearrangement joins TRBV7-8 to TRBJ2-3, with D possibly matching TRBD2 (6 bases). V was clipped by 5 bases and J by 3 bases, with 21 bases between them. Germline-derived CDR1 and CDR2 are SGHVS and FQNEAQ. The CDR3 consists of 17 residues. The CDR3 nucleotides are TGTGCCAGCAGCCGATCGTATGTGCGGGGAAGGACAGATACGCAGTATTTT. It is translated as CASSRSYVRGRTDTQYF. Drawing the rest from reference TRBV7-8 and TRBJ2-3, the complete variable domain is GAGVSQSPRYKVAKRGQDVALRCDPISGHVSLFWYQQALGQGPEFLTYFQNEAQLDKSGLPSDRFFAERPEGSVSTLKIQRTQQEDSAVYLCASSRSYVRGRTDTQYFGPGTRLTVL.